What follows describes a single T cell receptor (beta chain). Clinical history as reported by participants underpinned cohort assignment. This specimen belongs to a study of blood T cell repertoires in COVID-19. In the study overall: From the United States, Italy and Spain came samples of acute and convalescent COVID-19.

The CDR3 contains 15 residues. Between the trimmed V and J ends, which lost 1 base and 2 bases, there was a span of 9 bases. Germline lookup yields CDR1 SGHDN and CDR2 FVKESK. Original methodology: Estimates of nucleated cell counts were drawn from the amplification of reference gene primers. Some clones are missing from TCRdb's copy, which holds only in-frame ones; the method was immunoSEQ multiplex PCR. For V, J and clone size, that table is used; D and trimming come from the DNA. Here the sample spans 200,000 to 250,000 clones, about 84% being singletons. This TCR came from a man aged 55 to 69 who had recovered from COVID-19. This rearrangement joins TRBV14 to TRBJ1-3, with a weak D call TRBD1 (5 bases). Sequences were obtained from PBMCs or T cells enriched from blood (not recorded which). In DNA, the CDR3 is TGTGCCAGCAGCCAAGCCTGGGGGGCTGGAAACACCATATATTTT. Encoded protein: CASSQAWGAGNTIYF.